The 15 T cell receptor beta chains below were found in one sample sequenced in a study of cytomegalovirus exposure and HLA in healthy donors. In the PCR, 60 Vbeta and 13 Jbeta primers were used. TCRdb's copy holds only in-frame clones and misses some; the assay was immunoSEQ multiplex PCR. The data show around 52,000 clones, roughly 83% seen once. The source material was PBMCs. The receptors originated from a man aged 40-50 years in good health and CMV-seronegative.

The rearrangement uses TRBV6-5 and TRBJ1-3, with TRBD1 matching over 8 bases. Trimming removed 5 bases from V and 3 bases from J; junction bases left unmatched: 6. CDR1 is MNHEY, CDR2 SVGAGI, per germline. The CDR3 length is 15 residues. DNA of the CDR3: TGTGCCAGCAGTCGACAGGGGTCTCGTGGAAACACCATATATTTT. Translating it yields CASSRQGSRGNTIYF.

The V and J genes are TRBV20-1 and TRBJ2-5; D is unclear. The CDR3 runs to 11 residues. V lost 7 bases to trimming and J lost 0 bases, with 6 bases between them. CDR1 DFQATT and CDR2 SNEGSKA come from the germline V gene (reference sequence). The CDR3 reads CSGDNQETQYF. CDR3 bases: TGCAGTGGAGACAACCAAGAGACCCAGTACTTC.

The rearrangement links TRBV7-2 to TRBJ2-3, with 10 bases aligning to TRBD2. With 5 bases clipped from V and 6 bases from J, the junction kept 20 bases outside the gene matches. The CDR3 sequence is 19 residues long. The germline V gene has CDR1 SGHTA and CDR2 FQGNSA. Here the CDR3 DNA reads TGTGCCAGCAGCCCGACCCCCGAGTCTAGCGGGGGTGGAAGGGATACGCAGTATTTT. Protein product: CASSPTPESSGGGRDTQYF. Together with reference TRBV7-2 and TRBJ2-3, the CDR3 gives the full variable domain: GAGVSQSPSNKVTEKGKDVELRCDPISGHTALYWYRQSLGQGLEFLIYFQGNSAPDKSGLPSDRFSAERTGGSVSTLTIQRTQQEDSAVYLCASSPTPESSGGGRDTQYFGPGTRLTVL.

Only one count was recorded for this clone. This rearrangement joins TRBV18 to TRBJ2-7, with 10 bases matching TRBD1. V lost 3 bases to trimming and J lost 4 bases; unmatched junction nucleotides: 3. The CDR3 is 14 amino acids. CDR1 and CDR2 (germline): KGHSH, LQKENI. CDR3 amino acids: CASSPGTGAYEQYF. The CDR3 DNA is TGTGCCAGCTCACCCGGGACAGGGGCTTACGAGCAGTACTTC.

The chain links TRBV30 to TRBJ2-2; 8 bases are a match to TRBD2. Germline values: CDR1 GTSNPN, CDR2 SVGIG (reference sequence). This CDR3 contains 13 residues. V gave up 4 bases and J gave up 5 bases; unmatched junction bases: 3. The CDR3 here is CAWTRGGTGELFF. CDR3 sequence (DNA): TGTGCCTGGACCCGCGGGGGGACCGGGGAGCTGTTTTTT. Full variable domain (missing parts from reference TRBV30 and TRBJ2-2): SQTIHQWPATLVQPVGSPLSLECTVEGTSNPNLYWYRQAAGRGLQLLFYSVGIGQISSEVPQNLSASRPQDRQFILSSKKLLLSDSGFYLCAWTRGGTGELFFGEGSRLTVL.

V gene TRBV7-2 combines with J gene TRBJ1-5; D is unresolved. V was trimmed by 5 bases and J by 6 bases, leaving 11 bases between them. The V gene's germline CDR1 is SGHTA and CDR2 FQGNSA. CDR3 length: 13 residues. In DNA form, the CDR3 reads TGTGCCAGCAGCCGGAGAGGCGGTCAGCCCCAGCATTTT. Its protein product is CASSRRGGQPQHF.

The V call is TRBV28, the J call TRBJ1-3, with D possibly matching TRBD1 (5 bases). Trimming pared 2 bases from V and 0 bases from J, leaving 14 bases between. The germline CDR1 and CDR2 sequences are MDHEN and SYDVKM. The CDR3 has 17 amino acids. CDR3 DNA: TGTGCCAGCAGTTTAGTTATGACAGCGCTCTCTGGAAACACCATATATTTT. It codes for CASSLVMTALSGNTIYF.

This clone was observed a handful of times. V usage is TRBV28 and J usage is TRBJ2-5; 9 bases fit TRBD1. Per germline, CDR1 MDHEN and CDR2 SYDVKM. The CDR3 runs to 15 residues. After removal of 6 bases from V and 5 bases from J, the junction contained 10 bases not matched to a gene. This CDR3 is CASRTLRDREETQYF. DNA of the CDR3: TGTGCCAGCAGGACCCTCCGGGACAGGGAGGAGACCCAGTACTTC.

The count of this clone is one. Mismatch with germline at one junction end may stem from a read error. The V call is TRBV5-4, the J call TRBJ1-4, with TRBD1 identical over 9 bases. The CDR3 has 15 residues. Germline V gene data show CDR1 as SGHNT and CDR2 as YYREEE (reference sequence). In DNA form, the CDR3 reads TGTGCCAGCAGCTCACAACAGGGGGCTAAGGAAAAACTGTTTTTT. As protein: CASSSQQGAKEKLFF.

A single count supports this clone. CDR3 nucleotide sequence: TGTGCCAGCAGCAACGACAGGGTCTACGAGCAGTACTTC. Encoded protein: CASSNDRVYEQYF. The chain joins TRBV7-8 to TRBJ2-7; TRBD1 matches 7 bases. V lost 5 bases, J lost 3 bases, and 4 bases stayed unmatched. The CDR3 is 13 residues long. Per germline, CDR1 SGHVS and CDR2 FQNEAQ. Together with reference TRBV7-8 and TRBJ2-7, the CDR3 gives the full variable domain: GAGVSQSPRYKVAKRGQDVALRCDPISGHVSLFWYQQALGQGPEFLTYFQNEAQLDKSGLPSDRFFAERPEGSVSTLKIQRTQQEDSAVYLCASSNDRVYEQYFGPGTRLTVT.

J is TRBJ2-5 and V is TRBV11-3, with 10 bases matching TRBD2. This CDR3 spans 15 amino acids. CDR1 is SGHNT, CDR2 YENEEA, per germline. The ends lost 4 bases at V and 2 bases at J; junction bases unmatched: 4. In DNA form, the CDR3 reads TGTGCCAGCAGCTCACTAGCGGGGCCGCAAGAGACCCAGTACTTC. Its translation: CASSSLAGPQETQYF.

The J gene is TRBJ2-1, the V gene TRBV5-1; a possible D gene is TRBD2 (6 bases). CDR1 is SGHRS, CDR2 YFSETQ, per germline. V was shortened by 4 bases and J by 3 bases, with 11 bases between the two germline ends. CDR3 size: 14 residues. CDR3 sequence (DNA): TGCGCCAGCAGCCCGGGACTCTACTACAATGAGCAGTTCTTC. Protein: CASSPGLYYNEQFF.

The chain couples TRBV7-8 to TRBJ2-5, with D tentatively TRBD2 (5 bases). The germline V gene encodes CDR1 SGHVS and CDR2 FQNEAQ. This CDR3 is built from 14 residues. With 0 bases removed from V and 5 bases from J, the gap between germline ends came to 10 bases. CDR3 DNA sequence: TGTGCCAGCAGCTTAGCGCTCCTAGCTGAGACCCAGTACTTC. This encodes CASSLALLAETQYF.

The chain recombines TRBV4-2 with TRBJ2-3; 10 positions agree with TRBD2. The CDR3 runs 16 residues. Germline assignment: CDR1 LGHNA and CDR2 YNFKEQ. After removal of 4 bases from V and 0 bases from J, the junction contained 4 bases not matched to a gene. CDR3 coding DNA: TGTGCCAGCAGCCGACTAGCGGGCGCTAGCACAGATACGCAGTATTTT. Its translation is CASSRLAGASTDTQYF.

V usage is TRBV5-1 and J usage is TRBJ1-2, with 7 bases fitting TRBD1. Looked up from germline, CDR1 is SGHRS and CDR2 is YFSETQ. V gave up 4 bases and J gave up 3 bases; unmatched junction bases: 3. This CDR3 region has 13 residues. DNA for the CDR3: TGCGCCAGCAGCGAGGGGACAGACTATGGCTACACCTTC. Its protein is CASSEGTDYGYTF.